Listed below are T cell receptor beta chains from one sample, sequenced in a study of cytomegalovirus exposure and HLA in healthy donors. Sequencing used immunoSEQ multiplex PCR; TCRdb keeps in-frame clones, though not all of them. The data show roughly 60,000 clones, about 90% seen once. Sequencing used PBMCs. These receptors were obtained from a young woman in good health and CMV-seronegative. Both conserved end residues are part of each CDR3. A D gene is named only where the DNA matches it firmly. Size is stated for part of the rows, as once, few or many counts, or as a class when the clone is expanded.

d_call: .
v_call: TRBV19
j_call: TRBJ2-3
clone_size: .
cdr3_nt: TGTGCCAGTAGTATAGGGGGGGGCGGGTCAGATACGCAGTATTTT
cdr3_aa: CASSIGGGGSDTQYF

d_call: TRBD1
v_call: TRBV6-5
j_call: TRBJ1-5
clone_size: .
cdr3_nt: TGTGCCAGCAGGCGGACAGGGGGCGGTCAGCCCCAGCATTTT
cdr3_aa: CASRRTGGGQPQHF

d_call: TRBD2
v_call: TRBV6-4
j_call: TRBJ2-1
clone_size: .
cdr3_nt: TGTGCCAGCAGTCACCTAGCGGGACGGGACAATGAGCAGTTCTTC
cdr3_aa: CASSHLAGRDNEQFF

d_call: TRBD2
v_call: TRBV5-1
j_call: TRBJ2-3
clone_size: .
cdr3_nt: TGCGCCAGCAGCTTGGGGGCTAGCGGGGGCACAGATACGCAGTATTTT
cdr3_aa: CASSLGASGGTDTQYF

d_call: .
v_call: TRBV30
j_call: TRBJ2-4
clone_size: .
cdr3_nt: TGTGCCTGGAGTAGGGCGGGGATATCCAAAAACATTCAGTACTTC
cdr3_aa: CAWSRAGISKNIQYF

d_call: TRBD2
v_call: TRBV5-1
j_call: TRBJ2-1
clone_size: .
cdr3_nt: TGCGCCAGCAGCTTGGTAACACTAGCGGGCAGCGCTATCGTCAATGAGCAGTTCTTC
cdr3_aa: CASSLVTLAGSAIVNEQFF

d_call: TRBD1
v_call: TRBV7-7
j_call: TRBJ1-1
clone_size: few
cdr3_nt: TGTGCTAGCAGCCCAGGGACAGCCATGGTCACTGAAGCTTTCTTT
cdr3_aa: CASSPGTAMVTEAFF

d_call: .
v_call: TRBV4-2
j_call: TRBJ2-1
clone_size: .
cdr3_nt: TGTGCCAGCAGCCTTGGCTCATACAATGAGCAGTTCTTC
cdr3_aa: CASSLGSYNEQFF

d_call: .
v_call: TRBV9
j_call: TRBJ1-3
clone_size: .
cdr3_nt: TGTGCCAGCAGCGTAGGGGCGAACGGAAACACCATATATTTT
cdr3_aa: CASSVGANGNTIYF

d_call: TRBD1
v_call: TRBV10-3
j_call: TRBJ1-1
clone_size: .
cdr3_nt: TGTGCCATCAGTGATTCAACAAGGGACAGTGAAGCTTTCTTT
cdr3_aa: CAISDSTRDSEAFF

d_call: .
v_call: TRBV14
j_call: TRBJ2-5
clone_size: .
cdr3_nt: TGTGCCAGCAGCCAAGCGGGGAGACCGCGGGAGACCCAGTACTTC
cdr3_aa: CASSQAGRPRETQYF

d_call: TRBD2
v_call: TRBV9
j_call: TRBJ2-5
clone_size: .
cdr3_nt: TGTGCCAGCAGCAGGGGGACTAGCGGAATTCAAGAGACCCAGTACTTC
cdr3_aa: CASSRGTSGIQETQYF

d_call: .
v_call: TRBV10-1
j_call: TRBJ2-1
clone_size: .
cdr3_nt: TGCGCCAGCAGTGAGGACGCGGGACCCTACAATGAGCAGTTCTTC
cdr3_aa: CASSEDAGPYNEQFF

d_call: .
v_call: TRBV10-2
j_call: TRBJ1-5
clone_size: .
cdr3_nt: TGCGCCAGCGGCGGACAGTACAATCAGCCCCAGCATTTT
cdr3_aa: CASGGQYNQPQHF

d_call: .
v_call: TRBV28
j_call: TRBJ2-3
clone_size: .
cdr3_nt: TGTGCCAGCAGTGGCCCGGACCTCAGGGGTACGCAGTATTTT
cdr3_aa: CASSGPDLRGTQYF

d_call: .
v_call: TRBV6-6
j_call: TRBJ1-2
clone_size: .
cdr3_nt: TGTGCCAGCAGTTGGGAGATCCCAAACTATGGCTACACCTTC
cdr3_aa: CASSWEIPNYGYTF

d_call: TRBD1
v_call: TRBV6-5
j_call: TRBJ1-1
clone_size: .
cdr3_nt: TGTGCCAGCAGGGACAGGGACACTGAAGCTTTCTTT
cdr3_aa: CASRDRDTEAFF

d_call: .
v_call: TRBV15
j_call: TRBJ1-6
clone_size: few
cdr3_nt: TGTGCCACCAGCAGACGACTCGGCTTCTTTTCACCCCTCCACTTT
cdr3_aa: CATSRRLGFFSPLHF

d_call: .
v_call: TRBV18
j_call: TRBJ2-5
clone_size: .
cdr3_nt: TGTGCCAGCTCACCCGGTACCCAAGAGACCCAGTACTTC
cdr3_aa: CASSPGTQETQYF

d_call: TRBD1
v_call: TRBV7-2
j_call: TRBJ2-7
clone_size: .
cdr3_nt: TGTGCCAGCAGCGATACAGGGGTTCGTTCCTACGAGCAGTACTTC
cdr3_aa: CASSDTGVRSYEQYF

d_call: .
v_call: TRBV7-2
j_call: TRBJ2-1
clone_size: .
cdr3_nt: TGTGCCAGCAGCATCAGGGGCAATGAGCAGTTCTTC
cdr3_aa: CASSIRGNEQFF

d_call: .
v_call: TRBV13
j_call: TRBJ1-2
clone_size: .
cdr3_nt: TGTGCCAGCAGCTTAGCCTCGACAGTCTATGGCTACACCTTC
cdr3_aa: CASSLASTVYGYTF

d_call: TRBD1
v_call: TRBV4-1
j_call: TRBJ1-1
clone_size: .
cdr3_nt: TGCGCCAGCAGCCAAGATATCAGGGGGACTGAAGCTTTCTTT
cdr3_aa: CASSQDIRGTEAFF

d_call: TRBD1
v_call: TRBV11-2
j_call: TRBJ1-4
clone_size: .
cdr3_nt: TGTGCCAGCAGCTTCGGGGACAGGGTTGAAAAACTGTTTTTT
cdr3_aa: CASSFGDRVEKLFF

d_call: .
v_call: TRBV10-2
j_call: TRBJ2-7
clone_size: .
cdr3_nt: TGCGCCAGCAGTGATGTATATCACAACTCCTACGAGCAGTACTTC
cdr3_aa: CASSDVYHNSYEQYF

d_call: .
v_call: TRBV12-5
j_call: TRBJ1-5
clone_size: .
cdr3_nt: TGTGCTAGTGGTTTGGTCTGGGGGGGCCGGAGCAATCAGCCCCAGCATTTT
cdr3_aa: CASGLVWGGRSNQPQHF

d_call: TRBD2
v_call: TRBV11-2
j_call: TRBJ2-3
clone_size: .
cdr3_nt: TGTGCCAGCAGCTTTTCATTCACTAGCGGGCGCCTTAGCACAGATACGCAGTATTTT
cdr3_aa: CASSFSFTSGRLSTDTQYF

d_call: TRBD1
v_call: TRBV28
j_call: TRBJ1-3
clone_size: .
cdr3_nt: TGTGCCAGCACATCCGGGACAGTACCCTCTGGAAACACCATATATTTT
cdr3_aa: CASTSGTVPSGNTIYF

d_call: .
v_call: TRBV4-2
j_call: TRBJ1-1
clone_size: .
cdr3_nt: TGTGCCAGCAGCCAAGAGTACCTACCCAACACTGAAGCTTTCTTT
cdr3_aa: CASSQEYLPNTEAFF

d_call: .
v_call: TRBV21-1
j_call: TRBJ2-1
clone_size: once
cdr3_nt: TGTGCCAGCAGCATGAGACACCTGAATGAGCAGTTCTTC
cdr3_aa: CASSMRHLNEQFF

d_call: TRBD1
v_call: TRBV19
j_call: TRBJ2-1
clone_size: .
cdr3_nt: TGTGCCACCACGAAGAGTGGGGCTCCCACCAGGGGGGAGCAGTTCTTC
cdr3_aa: CATTKSGAPTRGEQFF

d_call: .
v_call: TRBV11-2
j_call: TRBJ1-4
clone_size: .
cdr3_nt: TGTGCCAGCAGCCCACCGGACCGGGGGGAAAAACTGTTTTTT
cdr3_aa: CASSPPDRGEKLFF

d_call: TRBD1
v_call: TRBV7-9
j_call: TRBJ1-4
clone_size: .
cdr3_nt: TGTGCCAGCAGCCTTGGACAGGGGATTGAAAAACTGTTTTTT
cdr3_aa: CASSLGQGIEKLFF

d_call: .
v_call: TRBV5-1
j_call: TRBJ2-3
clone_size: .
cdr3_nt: TGCGCCAGCAGCTTCCAACACCGAACAGATACGCAGTATTTT
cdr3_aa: CASSFQHRTDTQYF

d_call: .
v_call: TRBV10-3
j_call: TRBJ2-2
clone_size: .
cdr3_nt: TGTGCCATTTTAAATGGCGGGGCCAACACCGGGGAGCTGTTTTTT
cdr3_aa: CAILNGGANTGELFF

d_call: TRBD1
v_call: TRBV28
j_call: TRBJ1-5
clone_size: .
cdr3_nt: TGTGCCAGCAGTCCCCGACAGGGAATAAGCAATCAGCCCCAGCATTTT
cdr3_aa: CASSPRQGISNQPQHF

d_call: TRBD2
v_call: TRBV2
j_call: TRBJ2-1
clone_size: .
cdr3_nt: TGTGCCAGCAGCCGACCTCTCGGACTAGCGGGCTCCTACAATGAGCAGTTCTTC
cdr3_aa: CASSRPLGLAGSYNEQFF

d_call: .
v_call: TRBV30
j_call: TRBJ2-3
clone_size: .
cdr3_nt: TGTGCCTGGAGTGTAGGTACCAGCGGCTTCACAGATACGCAGTATTTT
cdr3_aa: CAWSVGTSGFTDTQYF

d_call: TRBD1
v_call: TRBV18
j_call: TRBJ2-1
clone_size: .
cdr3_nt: TGTGCCAGCTCACCTCTACCCGACAGGGCCGGTGAGCAGTTCTTC
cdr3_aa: CASSPLPDRAGEQFF

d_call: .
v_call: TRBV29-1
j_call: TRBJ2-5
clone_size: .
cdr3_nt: TGCACCAAGACTTGGCTTGAGACCCAGTACTTC
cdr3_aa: CTKTWLETQYF

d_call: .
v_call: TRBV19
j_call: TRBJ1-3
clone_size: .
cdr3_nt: TGTGCCAGCGCGAAGCGTGGATCTGGAAACACCATATATTTT
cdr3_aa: CASAKRGSGNTIYF

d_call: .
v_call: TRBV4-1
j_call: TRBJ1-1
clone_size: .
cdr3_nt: TGCGCCAGCAGCCCTCCCGTCCAAGGGAGCACTGAAGCTTTCTTT
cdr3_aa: CASSPPVQGSTEAFF

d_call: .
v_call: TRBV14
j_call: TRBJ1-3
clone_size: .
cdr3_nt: TGTGCCAGCAGCCCCGCGGGGCCGCCATCTGGAAACACCATATATTTT
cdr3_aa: CASSPAGPPSGNTIYF

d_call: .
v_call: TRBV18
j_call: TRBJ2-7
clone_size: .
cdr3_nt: TGTGCCAGCTCACCGAGGCCTAGTCCCTACGAGCAGTACTTC
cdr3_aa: CASSPRPSPYEQYF

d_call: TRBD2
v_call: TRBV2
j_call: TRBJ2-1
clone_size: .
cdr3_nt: TGTGCCAGCCCTGTAGGACTAGCGGCTACTGGGAAATACAATGAGCAGTTCTTC
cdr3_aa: CASPVGLAATGKYNEQFF